These 9 T cell receptor beta chains were sequenced from one sample in a study of shared clonotypes between healthy human individuals (TCRdb year 2020). For the CD8 naive samples, CD45RO-negative cells were positively selected for CCR7, yielding a CD45RA+CCR7+ population from which TemRA cells were excluded. Receptor amplification or capture employed the immunoSEQ multiplex PCR assay. TCRdb re-hosts the immuneACCESS table, in-frame sequences only. Its copies lack some clones; in the studies checked, an unresolved V gene accounts for under half of them, and the cause for the rest is not known. A total of just over 2,000,000 clones appear in this sample, about 95% of them only once. The ten top clones hold approximately 1.2% of the sample. Sequencing input: naive CD8+ T cells sorted from blood. The cell subset or site tag for this specimen amounts to: CD45RA+CCR7+. Receptors were obtained from a man between 18 and 29 years old in good health.

For this clone: Other DNA sequences in the same sample also yield this CDR3. CDR3 sequence (DNA): TGTGCCAGCAGTGGGACAGGGGATGAGCAGTTCTTC. This encodes CASSGTGDEQFF. This rearrangement joins TRBV9 to TRBJ2-1; TRBD1 aligns across 10 bases. CDR1 SGDLS and CDR2 YYNGEE come from the germline V gene. V dropped 5 bases and J dropped 8; count of bases not matched to a gene: 1. This CDR3 is built from 12 residues.

The chain carries TRBV7-6 and TRBJ2-1; D gene uncertain. Germline-derived CDR1 and CDR2 are SGHVS and FNYEAQ. The ends were cut back, 5 bases at V and 5 bases at J, with 4 bases in the middle. The CDR3 has 11 residues. CDR3 loop: CASSENNEQFF. The DNA for the CDR3 is TGTGCCAGCAGCGAGAACAATGAGCAGTTCTTC. Filled out from reference TRBV7-6 and TRBJ2-1, the complete variable domain reads GAGVSQSPRYKVTKRGQDVALRCDPISGHVSLYWYRQALGQGPEFLTYFNYEAQQDKSGLPNDRFSAERPEGSISTLTIQRTEQRDSAMYRCASSENNEQFFGPGTRLTVL.

The gene calls are TRBV5-4 and TRBJ2-1, with TRBD2 matching 8 bases. The CDR3 spans 15 residues. CDR1 is SGHNT, CDR2 YYREEE, per germline (reference sequence). Trimming at V came to 2 bases and at J to 8 bases, leaving 9 bases not matched to a gene. Written as DNA, the CDR3 is TGTGCCAGCAGCTTAGCGGGAGAAGGGGGGGATGAGCAGTTCTTC. Its protein is CASSLAGEGGDEQFF.

V gene TRBV28 combines with J gene TRBJ1-2, with 7 positions matching TRBD1. V lost 6 bases to trimming and J lost 4 bases; unmatched junction nucleotides: 8. Germline CDR1 is MDHEN and CDR2 is SYDVKM. The CDR3 is 14 residues long. The CDR3 loop is CASSLQGDSYGYTF. The CDR3 DNA is TGTGCCAGCAGCCTCCAGGGGGATAGCTATGGCTACACCTTC.

V and J are TRBV7-9 and TRBJ1-4; a possible D gene is TRBD1 (5 bases). Between the trimmed V and J ends, which lost 5 bases and 7 bases, there was a span of 14 bases. CDR1 SEHNR and CDR2 FQNEAQ come from the germline V gene (reference sequence). CDR3 length equals 14 residues. The CDR3 coding sequence is TGTGCCAGCAGCCCCCGGGGACGGCCTGAAAAACTGTTTTTT. Translated, it gives CASSPRGRPEKLFF. The whole variable domain, remainder taken from reference TRBV7-9 and TRBJ1-4, is DTGVSQNPRHKITKRGQNVTFRCDPISEHNRLYWYRQTLGQGPEFLTYFQNEAQLEKSRLLSDRFSAERPKGSFSTLEIQRTEQGDSAMYLCASSPRGRPEKLFFGSGTQLSVL.

This chain uses TRBV9 with TRBJ1-2, with TRBD1 as a possible D gene (5 bases). Trimming left V 2 bases short and J 3 bases short, with 14 bases between. There are 15 residues in the CDR3. The germline V gene has CDR1 SGDLS and CDR2 YYNGEE. The CDR3 DNA reads TGTGCCAGCAGCGTCAAGGGGTGGTTGGACTATGGCTACACCTTC. This encodes CASSVKGWLDYGYTF.

Comments on this clone: Other nucleotide sequences in the sample specify the same CDR3. The chain recombines TRBV28 with TRBJ2-3, with D hard to call. Germline CDR1 and CDR2: MDHEN and SYDVKM. Trimming took off 3 bases at V and 6 bases at J, with 4 bases between the two ends. The CDR3 has 11 residues. Written as DNA, the CDR3 is TGTGCCAGCAGTTTTTCGGATACGCAGTATTTT. Protein product: CASSFSDTQYF.

CDR3: CASSFEQNTEAFF. The CDR3 bases are TGTGCCAGCAGCTTTGAGCAAAACACTGAAGCTTTCTTT. V and J are TRBV5-6 and TRBJ1-1; D gene uncertain. The CDR3 contains 13 residues. Trimming removed 2 bases at V and 2 bases at J, with 7 bases between. Germline V gene lookup returns CDR1 SGHDT and CDR2 YYEEEE.

This chain connects TRBV4-3 to TRBJ2-7, with TRBD2 identical over 9 bases. The CDR3 runs 18 residues. Germline V gene sequence: CDR1 LGHNA, CDR2 YSLEER. V shed 1 base, J shed 1 base, and the junction held 11 bases outside the gene matches. The CDR3 region has the DNA TGCGCCAGCAGCCAAGTATACGAGCGGGAGGATATTTCCTACGAGCAGTACTTC. Translation: CASSQVYEREDISYEQYF.